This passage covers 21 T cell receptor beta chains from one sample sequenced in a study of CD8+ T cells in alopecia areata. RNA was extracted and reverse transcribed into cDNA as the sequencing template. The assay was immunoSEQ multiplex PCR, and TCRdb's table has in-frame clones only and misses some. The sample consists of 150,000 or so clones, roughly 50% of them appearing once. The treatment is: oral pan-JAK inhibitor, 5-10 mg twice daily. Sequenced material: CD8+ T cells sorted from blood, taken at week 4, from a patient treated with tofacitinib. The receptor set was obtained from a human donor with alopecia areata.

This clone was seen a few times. The DNA of the CDR3 is TGTGCCAGTAGTCTCCGCCCCCCAAACTATGGCTACACCTTC. This sequence encodes CASSLRPPNYGYTF. J is TRBJ1-2 and V is TRBV19; D is unresolved. This CDR3 has 14 amino acids. Trimming removed 5 bases at V and 2 bases at J, with 12 bases between. Germline V gives CDR1 LNHDA, CDR2 SQIVND (reference sequence).

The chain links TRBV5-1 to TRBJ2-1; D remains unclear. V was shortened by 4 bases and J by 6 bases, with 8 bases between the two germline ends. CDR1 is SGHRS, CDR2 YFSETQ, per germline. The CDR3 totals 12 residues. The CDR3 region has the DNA TGCGCCAGCAGCACCTACAGCAATGAGCAGTTCTTC. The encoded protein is CASSTYSNEQFF.

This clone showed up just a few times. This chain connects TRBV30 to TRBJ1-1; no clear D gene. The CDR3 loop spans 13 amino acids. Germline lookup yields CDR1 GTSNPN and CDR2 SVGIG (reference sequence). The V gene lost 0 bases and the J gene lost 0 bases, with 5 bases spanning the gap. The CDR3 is CAWSVELNTEAFF. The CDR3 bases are TGTGCCTGGAGTGTAGAGCTGAACACTGAAGCTTTCTTT.

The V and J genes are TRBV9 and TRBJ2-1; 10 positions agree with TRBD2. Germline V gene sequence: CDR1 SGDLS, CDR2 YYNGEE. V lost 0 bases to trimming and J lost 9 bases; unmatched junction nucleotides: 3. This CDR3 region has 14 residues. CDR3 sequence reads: CASSVERGGSEQFF. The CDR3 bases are TGTGCCAGCAGCGTAGAGCGGGGGGGAAGTGAGCAGTTCTTC.

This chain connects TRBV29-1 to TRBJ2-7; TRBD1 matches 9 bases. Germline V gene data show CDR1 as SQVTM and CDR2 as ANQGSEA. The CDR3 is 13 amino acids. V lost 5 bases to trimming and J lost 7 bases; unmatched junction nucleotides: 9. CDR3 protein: CSVTRTGADEQYF. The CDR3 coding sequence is TGCAGCGTTACTCGGACAGGGGCAGATGAGCAGTACTTC.

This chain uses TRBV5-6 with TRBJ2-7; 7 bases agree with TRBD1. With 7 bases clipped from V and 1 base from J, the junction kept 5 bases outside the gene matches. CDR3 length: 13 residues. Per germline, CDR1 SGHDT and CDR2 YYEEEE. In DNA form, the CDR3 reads TGTGCCAGCCGGGGACAGTCTTCCTACGAGCAGTACTTC. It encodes CASRGQSSYEQYF.

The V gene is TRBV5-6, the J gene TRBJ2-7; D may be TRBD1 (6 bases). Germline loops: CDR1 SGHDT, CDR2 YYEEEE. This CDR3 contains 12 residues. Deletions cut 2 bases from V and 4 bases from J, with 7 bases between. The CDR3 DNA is TGTGCCAGCAGCTTCGGACAGTACGAGCAGTACTTC. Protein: CASSFGQYEQYF.

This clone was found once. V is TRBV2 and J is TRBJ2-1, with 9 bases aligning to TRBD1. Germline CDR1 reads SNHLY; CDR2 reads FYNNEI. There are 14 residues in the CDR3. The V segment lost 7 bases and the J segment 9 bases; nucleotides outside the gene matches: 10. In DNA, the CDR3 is TGTGCCAGCATTATCCGGGACAGGGCGGGTGAGCAGTTCTTC. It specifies CASIIRDRAGEQFF.

The CDR3 bases are TGTGCCAGCAGTGTAACAGATTCACCCCTCCACTTT. The encoded protein is CASSVTDSPLHF. The chain links TRBV2 to TRBJ1-6; D ambiguous. Germline V gene data show CDR1 as SNHLY and CDR2 as FYNNEI. The CDR3 length is 12 residues. Between the trimmed V and J ends, which lost 4 bases and 8 bases, there was a span of 6 bases.

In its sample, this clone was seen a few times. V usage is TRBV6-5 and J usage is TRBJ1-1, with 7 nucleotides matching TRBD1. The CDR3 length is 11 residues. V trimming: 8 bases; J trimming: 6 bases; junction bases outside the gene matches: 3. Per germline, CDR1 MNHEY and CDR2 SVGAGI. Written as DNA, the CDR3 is TGTGCCAGCTATAGGGGGCCTGAAGCTTTCTTT. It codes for CASYRGPEAFF.

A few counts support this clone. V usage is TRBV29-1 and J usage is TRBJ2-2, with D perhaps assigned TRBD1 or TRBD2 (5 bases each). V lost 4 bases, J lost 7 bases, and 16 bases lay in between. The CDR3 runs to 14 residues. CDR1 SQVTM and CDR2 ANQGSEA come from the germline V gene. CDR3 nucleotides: TGCAGCGTTGCCGGGACGGTCGAAGGCGGGGAGCTGTTTTTT. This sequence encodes CSVAGTVEGGELFF.

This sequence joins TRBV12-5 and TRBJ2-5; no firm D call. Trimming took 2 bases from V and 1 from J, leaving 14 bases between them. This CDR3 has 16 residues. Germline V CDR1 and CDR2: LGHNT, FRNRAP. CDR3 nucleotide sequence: TGTGCTAGTGGTTTGCCCCGCGGCAGAGCCCAAGAGACCCAGTACTTC. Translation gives CASGLPRGRAQETQYF. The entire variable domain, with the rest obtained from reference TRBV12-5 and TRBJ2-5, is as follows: DARVTQTPRHKVTEMGQEVTMRCQPILGHNTVFWYRQTMMQGLELLAYFRNRAPLDDSGMPKDRFSAEMPDATLATLKIQPSEPRDSAVYFCASGLPRGRAQETQYFGPGTRLLVL.

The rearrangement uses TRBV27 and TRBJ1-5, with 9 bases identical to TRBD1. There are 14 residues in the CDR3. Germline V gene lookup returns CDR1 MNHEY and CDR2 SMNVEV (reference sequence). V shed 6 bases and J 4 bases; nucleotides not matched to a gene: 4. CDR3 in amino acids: CASSRTGANQPQHF. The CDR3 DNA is TGTGCCAGCAGCCGGACAGGGGCTAATCAGCCCCAGCATTTT.

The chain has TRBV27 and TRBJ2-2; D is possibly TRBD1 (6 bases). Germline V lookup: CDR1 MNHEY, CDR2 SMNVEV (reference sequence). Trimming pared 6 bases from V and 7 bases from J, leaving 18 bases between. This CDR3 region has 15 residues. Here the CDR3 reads CASRPTGRGYGELFF. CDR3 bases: TGTGCCAGCAGGCCGACAGGCAGGGGTTACGGGGAGCTGTTTTTT.

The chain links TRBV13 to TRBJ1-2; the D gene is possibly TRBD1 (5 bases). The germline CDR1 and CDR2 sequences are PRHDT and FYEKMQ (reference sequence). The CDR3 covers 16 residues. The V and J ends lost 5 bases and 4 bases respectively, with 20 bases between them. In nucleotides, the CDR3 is TGTGCCAGCAGCCCTGGGGGAGGGACGGATCTCTATGGCTACACCTTC. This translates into CASSPGGGTDLYGYTF.

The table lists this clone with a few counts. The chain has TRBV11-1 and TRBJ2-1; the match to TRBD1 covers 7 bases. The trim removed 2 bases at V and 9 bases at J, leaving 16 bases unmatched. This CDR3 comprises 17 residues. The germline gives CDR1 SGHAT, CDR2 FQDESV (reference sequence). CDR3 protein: CASSLTGDPSPSREQFF. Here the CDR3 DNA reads TGTGCCAGCAGCTTAACAGGGGACCCTAGCCCCTCGCGTGAGCAGTTCTTC.

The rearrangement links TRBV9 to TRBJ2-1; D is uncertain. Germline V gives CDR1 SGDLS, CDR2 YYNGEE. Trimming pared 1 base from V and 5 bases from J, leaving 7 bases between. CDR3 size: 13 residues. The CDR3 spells CASSVQWDNEQFF. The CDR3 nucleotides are TGTGCCAGCAGCGTACAGTGGGACAATGAGCAGTTCTTC.

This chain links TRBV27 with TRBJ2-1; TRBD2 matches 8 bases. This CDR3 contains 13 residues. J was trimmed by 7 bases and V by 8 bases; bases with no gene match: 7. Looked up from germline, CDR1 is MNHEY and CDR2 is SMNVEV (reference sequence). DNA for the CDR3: TGTGCCAGCTCGGGACTAGTGGGGAATGAGCAGTTCTTC. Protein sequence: CASSGLVGNEQFF.

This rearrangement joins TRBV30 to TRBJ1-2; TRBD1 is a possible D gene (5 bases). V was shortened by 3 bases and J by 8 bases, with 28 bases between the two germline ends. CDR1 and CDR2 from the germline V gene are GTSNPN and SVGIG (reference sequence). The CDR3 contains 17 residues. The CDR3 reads CAWRVDTVAPGRRGYTF. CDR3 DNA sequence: TGTGCCTGGAGGGTGGACACGGTCGCCCCTGGAAGGAGAGGCTACACCTTC.

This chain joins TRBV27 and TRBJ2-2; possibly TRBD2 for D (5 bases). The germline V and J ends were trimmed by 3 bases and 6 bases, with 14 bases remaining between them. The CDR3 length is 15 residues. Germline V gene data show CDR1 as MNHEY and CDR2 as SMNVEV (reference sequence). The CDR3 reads CASSFLRRAPGELFF. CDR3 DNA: TGTGCCAGCAGTTTCCTTAGGCGGGCCCCCGGGGAGCTGTTTTTT.

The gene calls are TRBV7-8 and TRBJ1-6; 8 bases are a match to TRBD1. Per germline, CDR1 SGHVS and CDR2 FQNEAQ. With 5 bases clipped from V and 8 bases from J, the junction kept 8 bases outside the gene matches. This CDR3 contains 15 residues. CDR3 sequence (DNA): TGTGCCAGCAGCCCACGGACAGGGTTGGATTCACCCCTCCACTTT. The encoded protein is CASSPRTGLDSPLHF. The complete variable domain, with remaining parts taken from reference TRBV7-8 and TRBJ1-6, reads GAGVSQSPRYKVAKRGQDVALRCDPISGHVSLFWYQQALGQGPEFLTYFQNEAQLDKSGLPSDRFFAERPEGSVSTLKIQRTQQEDSAVYLCASSPRTGLDSPLHFGNGTRLTVT.